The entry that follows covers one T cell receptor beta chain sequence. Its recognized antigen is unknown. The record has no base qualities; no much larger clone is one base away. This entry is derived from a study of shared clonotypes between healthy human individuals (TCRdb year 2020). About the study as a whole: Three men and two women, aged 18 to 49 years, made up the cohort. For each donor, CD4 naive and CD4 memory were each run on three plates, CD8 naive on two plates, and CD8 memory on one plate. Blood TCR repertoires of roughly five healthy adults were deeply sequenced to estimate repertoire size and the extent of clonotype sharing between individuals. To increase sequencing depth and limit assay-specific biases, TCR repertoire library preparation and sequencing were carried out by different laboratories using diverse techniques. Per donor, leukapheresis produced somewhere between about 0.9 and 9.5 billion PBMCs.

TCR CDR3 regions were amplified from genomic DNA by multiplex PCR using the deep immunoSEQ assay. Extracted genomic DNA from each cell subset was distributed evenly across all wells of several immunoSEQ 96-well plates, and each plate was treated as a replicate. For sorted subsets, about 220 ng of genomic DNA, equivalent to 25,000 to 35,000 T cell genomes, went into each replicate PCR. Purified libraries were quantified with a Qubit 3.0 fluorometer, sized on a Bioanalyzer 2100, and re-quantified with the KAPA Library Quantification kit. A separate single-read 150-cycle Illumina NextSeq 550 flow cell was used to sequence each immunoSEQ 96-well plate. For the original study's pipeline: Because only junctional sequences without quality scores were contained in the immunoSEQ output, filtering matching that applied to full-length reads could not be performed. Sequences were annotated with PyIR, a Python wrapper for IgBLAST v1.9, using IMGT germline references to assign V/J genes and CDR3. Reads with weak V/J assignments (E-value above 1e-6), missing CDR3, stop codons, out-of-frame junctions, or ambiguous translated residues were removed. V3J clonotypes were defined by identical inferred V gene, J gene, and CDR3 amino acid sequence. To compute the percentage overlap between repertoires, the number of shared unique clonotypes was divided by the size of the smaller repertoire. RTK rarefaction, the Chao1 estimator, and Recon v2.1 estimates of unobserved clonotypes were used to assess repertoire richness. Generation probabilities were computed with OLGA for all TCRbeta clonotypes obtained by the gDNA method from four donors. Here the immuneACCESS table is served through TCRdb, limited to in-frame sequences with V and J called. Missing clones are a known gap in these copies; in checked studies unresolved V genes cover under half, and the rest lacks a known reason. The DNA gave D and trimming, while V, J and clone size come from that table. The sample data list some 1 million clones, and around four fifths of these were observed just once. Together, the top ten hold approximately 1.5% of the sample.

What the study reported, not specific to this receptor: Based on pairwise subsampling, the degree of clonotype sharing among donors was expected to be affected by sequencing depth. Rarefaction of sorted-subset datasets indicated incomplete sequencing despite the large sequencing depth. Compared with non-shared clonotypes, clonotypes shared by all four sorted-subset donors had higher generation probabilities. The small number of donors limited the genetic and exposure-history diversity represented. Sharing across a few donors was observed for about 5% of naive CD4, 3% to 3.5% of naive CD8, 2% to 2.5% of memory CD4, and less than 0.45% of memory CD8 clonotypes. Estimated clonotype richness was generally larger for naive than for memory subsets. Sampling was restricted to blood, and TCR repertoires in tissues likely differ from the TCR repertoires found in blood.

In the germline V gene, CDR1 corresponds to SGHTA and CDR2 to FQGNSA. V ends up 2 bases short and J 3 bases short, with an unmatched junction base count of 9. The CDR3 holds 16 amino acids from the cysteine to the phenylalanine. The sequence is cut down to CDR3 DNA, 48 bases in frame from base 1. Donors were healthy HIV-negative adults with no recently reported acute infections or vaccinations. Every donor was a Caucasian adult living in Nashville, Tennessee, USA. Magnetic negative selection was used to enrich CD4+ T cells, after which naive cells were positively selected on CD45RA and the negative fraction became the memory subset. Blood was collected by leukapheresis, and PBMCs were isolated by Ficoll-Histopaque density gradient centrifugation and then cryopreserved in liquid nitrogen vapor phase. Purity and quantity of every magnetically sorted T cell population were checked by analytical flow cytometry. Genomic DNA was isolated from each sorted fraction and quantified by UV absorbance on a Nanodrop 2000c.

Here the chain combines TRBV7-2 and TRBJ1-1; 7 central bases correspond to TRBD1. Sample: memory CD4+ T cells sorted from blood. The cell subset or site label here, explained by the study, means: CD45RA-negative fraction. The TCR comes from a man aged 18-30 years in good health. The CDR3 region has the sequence CASSLWATGPDTEAFF. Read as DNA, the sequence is TGTGCCAGCAGCTTATGGGCGACAGGGCCCGACACTGAAGCTTTCTTT.